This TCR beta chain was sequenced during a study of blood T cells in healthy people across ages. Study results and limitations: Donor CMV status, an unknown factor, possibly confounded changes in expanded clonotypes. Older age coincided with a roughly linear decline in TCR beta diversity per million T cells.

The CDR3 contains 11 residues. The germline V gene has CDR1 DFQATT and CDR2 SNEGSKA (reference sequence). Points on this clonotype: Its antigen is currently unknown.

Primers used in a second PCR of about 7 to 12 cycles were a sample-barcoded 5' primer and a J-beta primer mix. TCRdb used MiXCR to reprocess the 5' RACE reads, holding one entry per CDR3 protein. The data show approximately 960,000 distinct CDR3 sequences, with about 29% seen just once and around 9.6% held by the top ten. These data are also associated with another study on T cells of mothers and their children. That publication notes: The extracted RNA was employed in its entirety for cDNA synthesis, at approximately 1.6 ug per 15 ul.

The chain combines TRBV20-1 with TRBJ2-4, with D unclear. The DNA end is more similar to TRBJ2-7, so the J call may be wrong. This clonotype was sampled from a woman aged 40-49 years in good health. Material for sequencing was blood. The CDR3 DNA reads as TGCAGTGCTCAATGGGGTTACGAGCAGTACTTC. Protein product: CSAQWGYEQYF.